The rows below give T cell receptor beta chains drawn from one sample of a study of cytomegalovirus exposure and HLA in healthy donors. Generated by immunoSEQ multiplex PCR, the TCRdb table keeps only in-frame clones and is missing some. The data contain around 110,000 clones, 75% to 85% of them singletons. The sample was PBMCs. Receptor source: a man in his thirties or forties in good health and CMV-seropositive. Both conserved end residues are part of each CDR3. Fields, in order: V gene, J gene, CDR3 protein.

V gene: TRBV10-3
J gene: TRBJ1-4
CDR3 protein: CAISEARQGARNEKLFF

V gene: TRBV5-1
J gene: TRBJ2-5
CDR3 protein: CASSPGTPQETQYF

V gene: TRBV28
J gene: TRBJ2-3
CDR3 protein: CASSSHTDTQYF

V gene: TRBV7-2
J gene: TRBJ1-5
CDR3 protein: CASSFGGQPQHF

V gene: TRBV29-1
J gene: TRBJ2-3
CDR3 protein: CSVEGGGQRTDTQYF

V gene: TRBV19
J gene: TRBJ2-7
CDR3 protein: CASSKGVYEQYF

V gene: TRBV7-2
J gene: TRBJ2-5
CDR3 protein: CASSTPGTSGTVGQTQYF

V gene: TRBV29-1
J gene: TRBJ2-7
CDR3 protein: CSVIRDSRDYEQYF

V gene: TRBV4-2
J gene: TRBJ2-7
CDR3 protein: CASSKEWLASSYEQYF

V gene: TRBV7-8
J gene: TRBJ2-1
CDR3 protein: CASSFAGTYNEQFF

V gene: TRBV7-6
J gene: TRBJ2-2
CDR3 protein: CASSLRGRAGELFF

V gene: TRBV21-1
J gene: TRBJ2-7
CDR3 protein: CASSKAWSGEFYEQYF